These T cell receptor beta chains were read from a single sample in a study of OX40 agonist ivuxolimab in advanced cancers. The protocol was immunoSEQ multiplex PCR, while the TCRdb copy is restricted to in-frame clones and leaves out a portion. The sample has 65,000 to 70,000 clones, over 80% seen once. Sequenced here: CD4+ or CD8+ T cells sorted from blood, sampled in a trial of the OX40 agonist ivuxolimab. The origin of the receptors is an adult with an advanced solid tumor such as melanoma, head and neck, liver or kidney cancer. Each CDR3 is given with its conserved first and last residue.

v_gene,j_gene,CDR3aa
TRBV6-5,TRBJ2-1,CASSYTTVDEQFF
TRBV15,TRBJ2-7,CATSRGDRGFWDEQYF
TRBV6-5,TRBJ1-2,CATRDAGHYGYTF
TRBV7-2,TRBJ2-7,CASSATSSSYEQYF
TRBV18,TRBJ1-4,CASSPDRDEKLFF
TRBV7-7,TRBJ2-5,CASSLVRGPQETQYF
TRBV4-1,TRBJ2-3,CASSQVAVRGLAGETGTDTQYF
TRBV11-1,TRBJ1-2,CASSLSGGGGYTF
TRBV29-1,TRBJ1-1,CSAQIPGVNTEAFF
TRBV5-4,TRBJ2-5,CASSRLAAETQYF
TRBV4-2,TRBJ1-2,CASSQDERTYYGYTF
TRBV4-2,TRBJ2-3,CASSQDKAGFSTDTQYF
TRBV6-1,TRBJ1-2,CASNEEGRWGYTF
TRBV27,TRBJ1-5,CASSPGTAPGGNQPQHF
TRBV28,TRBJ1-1,CASSRTSGWNTEAFF
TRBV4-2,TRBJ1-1,CASSHQEQARRDTEAFF
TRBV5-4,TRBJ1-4,CASSQGGIREKLFF
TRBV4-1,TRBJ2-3,CASSPGTFLGTDTQYF
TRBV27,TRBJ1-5,CASSPGDSMGNQPQHF
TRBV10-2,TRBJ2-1,CASRESGRSYNEQFF
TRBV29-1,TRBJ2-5,CSVEGQLQETQYF
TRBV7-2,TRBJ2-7,CASSPGTSTYEQYF
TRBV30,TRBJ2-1,CAWSQGLAGGPYNEQFF
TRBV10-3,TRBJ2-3,CAISADGFTDTQYF
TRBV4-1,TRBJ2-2,CASSQGAMGHRGAVF
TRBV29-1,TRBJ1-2,CSVGLTYGYTF
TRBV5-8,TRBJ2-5,CASSPTHPTQQETQYF
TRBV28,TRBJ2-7,CASRPGQGYEQYF
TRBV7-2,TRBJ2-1,CASSLHLSSYNEQFF
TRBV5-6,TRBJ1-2,CASSPGQGYGYTF
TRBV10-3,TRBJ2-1,CAISALGGGRDNEQFF
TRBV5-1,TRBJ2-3,CASSQQGGGTDTQYF
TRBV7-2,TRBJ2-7,CASSSHRGTYEQYF
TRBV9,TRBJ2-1,CASSEIQGFNNEQFF
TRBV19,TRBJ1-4,CASSPRQRDEKLFF
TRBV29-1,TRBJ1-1,CSVEAGKGGTEAFF
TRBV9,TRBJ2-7,CASSVLPGQGPYEQYF
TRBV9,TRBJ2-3,CASSLSRWQSTDTQYF
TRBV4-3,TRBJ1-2,CASSQEGDREGYGYTF
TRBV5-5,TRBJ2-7,CASSSGPWKEQYF
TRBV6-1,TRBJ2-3,CASSELAGGQGTDTQYF
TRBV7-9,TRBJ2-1,CASSLSQGASEQFF
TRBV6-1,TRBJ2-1,CASSENRGPEQFF
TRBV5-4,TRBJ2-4,CASSFSGTGTNIQYF
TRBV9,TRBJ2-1,CASSNRDRPNEQFF
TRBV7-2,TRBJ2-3,CASSFLASADTQYF
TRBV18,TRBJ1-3,CASSPGTDSGNTIYF
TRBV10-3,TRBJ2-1,CAISDWGYNEQFF
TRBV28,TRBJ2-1,CASSVQGRTYNEQFF